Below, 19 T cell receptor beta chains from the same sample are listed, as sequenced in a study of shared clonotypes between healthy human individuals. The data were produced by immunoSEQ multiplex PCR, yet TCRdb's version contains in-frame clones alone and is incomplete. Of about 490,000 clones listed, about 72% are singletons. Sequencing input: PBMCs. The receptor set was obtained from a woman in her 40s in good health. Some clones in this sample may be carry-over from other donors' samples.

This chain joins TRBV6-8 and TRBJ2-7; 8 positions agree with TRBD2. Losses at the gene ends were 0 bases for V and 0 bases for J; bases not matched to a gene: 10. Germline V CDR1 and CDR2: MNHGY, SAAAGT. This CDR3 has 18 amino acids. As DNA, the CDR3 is TGTGCCAGCAGTTACTCGGCCCTAGCGGGTCTTCCCTCCTACGAGCAGTACTTC. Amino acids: CASSYSALAGLPSYEQYF.

This CDR3 reads CASSEATGGTEAFF. The CDR3 region has the DNA TGTGCCAGCAGTGAAGCGACCGGGGGCACTGAAGCTTTCTTT. The chain joins TRBV6-1 to TRBJ1-1, with TRBD1 as a possible D gene (5 bases). Germline CDR1 MNHNS, CDR2 SASEGT. V was cut by 0 bases and J by 4 bases, with 9 bases left in between. The CDR3 has 14 amino acids.

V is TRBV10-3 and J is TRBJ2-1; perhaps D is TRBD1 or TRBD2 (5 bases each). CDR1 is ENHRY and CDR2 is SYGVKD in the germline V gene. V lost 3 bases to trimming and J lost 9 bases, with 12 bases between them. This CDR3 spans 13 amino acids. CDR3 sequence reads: CAISDRSGTEQFF. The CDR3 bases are TGTGCCATCAGTGATCGAAGTGGGACTGAGCAGTTCTTC.

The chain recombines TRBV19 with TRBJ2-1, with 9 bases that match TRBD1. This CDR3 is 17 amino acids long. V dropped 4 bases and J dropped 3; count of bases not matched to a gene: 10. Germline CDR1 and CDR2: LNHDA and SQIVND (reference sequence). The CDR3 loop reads CASSTEGQGLYYNEQFF. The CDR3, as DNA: TGTGCCAGTAGTACCGAGGGACAGGGACTGTACTACAATGAGCAGTTCTTC.

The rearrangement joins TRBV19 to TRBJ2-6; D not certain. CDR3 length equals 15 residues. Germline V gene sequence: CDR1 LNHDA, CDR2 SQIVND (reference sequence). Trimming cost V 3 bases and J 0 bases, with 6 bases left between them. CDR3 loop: CASSIGHSGANVLTF. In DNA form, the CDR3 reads TGTGCCAGTAGTATTGGTCACTCTGGGGCCAACGTCCTGACTTTC.

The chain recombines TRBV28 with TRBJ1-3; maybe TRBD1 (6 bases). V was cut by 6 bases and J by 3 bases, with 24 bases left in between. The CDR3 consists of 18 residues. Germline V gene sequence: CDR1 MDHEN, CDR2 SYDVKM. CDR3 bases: TGTGCCAGCAGCCTTGGGTCGGGCGCGGGGGCTTTTGGAAACACCATATATTTT. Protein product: CASSLGSGAGAFGNTIYF.

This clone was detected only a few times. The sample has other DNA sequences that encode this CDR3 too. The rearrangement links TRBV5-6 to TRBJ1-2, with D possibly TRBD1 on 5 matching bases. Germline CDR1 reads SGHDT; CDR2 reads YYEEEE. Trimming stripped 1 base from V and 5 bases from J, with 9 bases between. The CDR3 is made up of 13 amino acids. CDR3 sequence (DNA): TGTGCCAGCAGCTTGTGGCAGGGATATGGCTACACCTTC. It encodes CASSLWQGYGYTF.

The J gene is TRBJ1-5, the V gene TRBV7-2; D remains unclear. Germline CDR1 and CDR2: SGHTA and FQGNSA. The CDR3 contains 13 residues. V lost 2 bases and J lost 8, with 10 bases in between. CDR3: CASSLRGSKPQHF. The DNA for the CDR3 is TGTGCCAGCAGCTTAAGAGGAAGTAAGCCCCAGCATTTT.

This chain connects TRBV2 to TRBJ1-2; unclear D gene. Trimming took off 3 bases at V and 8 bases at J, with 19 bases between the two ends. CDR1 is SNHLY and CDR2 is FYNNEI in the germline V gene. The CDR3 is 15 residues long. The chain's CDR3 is CASSELRQREEGYTF. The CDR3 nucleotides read TGTGCCAGCAGTGAGTTGAGACAAAGAGAGGAGGGCTACACCTTC.

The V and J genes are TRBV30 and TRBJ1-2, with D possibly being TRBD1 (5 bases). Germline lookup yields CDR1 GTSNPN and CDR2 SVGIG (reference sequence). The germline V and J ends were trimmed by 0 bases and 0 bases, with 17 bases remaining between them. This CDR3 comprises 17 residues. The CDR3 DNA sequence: TGTGCCTGGAGTGTACGGGGACCGAAGTTAGCTAACTATGGCTACACCTTC. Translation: CAWSVRGPKLANYGYTF. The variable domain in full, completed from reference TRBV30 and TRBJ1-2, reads SQTIHQWPATLVQPVGSPLSLECTVEGTSNPNLYWYRQAAGRGLQLLFYSVGIGQISSEVPQNLSASRPQDRQFILSSKKLLLSDSGFYLCAWSVRGPKLANYGYTFGSGTRLTVV.

The CDR3 DNA is TGTGCCAGTAGTGGCGGGGCGGGGGAGACCCAGTACTTC. This sequence encodes CASSGGAGETQYF. The V call is TRBV19, the J call TRBJ2-5, with D possibly matching TRBD2 (6 bases). There are 13 residues in the CDR3. The V gene's germline CDR1 is LNHDA and CDR2 SQIVND (reference sequence). The germline V and J ends were trimmed by 5 bases and 5 bases, with 12 bases remaining between them.

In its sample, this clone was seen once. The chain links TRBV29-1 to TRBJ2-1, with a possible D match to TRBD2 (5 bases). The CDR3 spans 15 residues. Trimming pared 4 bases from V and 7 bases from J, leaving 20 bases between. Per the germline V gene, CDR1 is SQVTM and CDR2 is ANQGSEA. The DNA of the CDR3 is TGCAGCGTTGTGGGGTTTGGGGAGTTCCTAAATGAGCAGTTCTTC. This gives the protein CSVVGFGEFLNEQFF.

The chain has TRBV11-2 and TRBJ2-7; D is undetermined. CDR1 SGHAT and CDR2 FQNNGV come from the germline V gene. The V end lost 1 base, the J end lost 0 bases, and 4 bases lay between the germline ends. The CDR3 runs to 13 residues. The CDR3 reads CASSLAFSYEQYF. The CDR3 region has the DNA TGTGCCAGCAGCTTAGCCTTCTCCTACGAGCAGTACTTC.

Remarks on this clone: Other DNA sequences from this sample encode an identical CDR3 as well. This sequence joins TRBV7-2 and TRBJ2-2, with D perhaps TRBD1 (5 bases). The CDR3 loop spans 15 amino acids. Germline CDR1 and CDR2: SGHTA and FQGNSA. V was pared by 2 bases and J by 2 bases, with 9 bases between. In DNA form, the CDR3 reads TGTGCCAGCAGCTTAAGGCAGGGCAACACCGGGGAGCTGTTTTTT. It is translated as CASSLRQGNTGELFF.

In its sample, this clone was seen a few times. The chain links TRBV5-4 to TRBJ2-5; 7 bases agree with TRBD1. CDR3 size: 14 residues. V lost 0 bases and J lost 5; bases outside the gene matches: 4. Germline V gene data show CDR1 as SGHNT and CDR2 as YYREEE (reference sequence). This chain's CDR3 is CASSLDRGVETQYF. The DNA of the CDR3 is TGTGCCAGCAGCTTGGACAGGGGTGTTGAGACCCAGTACTTC.

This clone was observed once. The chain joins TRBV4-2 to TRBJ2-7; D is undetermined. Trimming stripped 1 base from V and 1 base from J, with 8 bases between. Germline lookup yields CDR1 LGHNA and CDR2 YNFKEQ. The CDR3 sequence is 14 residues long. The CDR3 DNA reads TGTGCCAGCAGCCAAGCTGGTCAATCCTACGAGCAGTACTTC. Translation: CASSQAGQSYEQYF.

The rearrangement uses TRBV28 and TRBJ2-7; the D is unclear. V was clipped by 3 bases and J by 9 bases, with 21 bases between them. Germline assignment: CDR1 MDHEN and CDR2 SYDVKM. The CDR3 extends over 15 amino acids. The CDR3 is CASSLLGSTLKGQYF. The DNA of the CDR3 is TGTGCCAGCAGTTTGCTCGGATCCACCCTAAAGGGGCAGTACTTC.

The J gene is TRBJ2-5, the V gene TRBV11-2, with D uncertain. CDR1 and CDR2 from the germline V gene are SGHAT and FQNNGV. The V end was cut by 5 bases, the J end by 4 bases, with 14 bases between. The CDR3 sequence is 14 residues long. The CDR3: CASSLRGASETQYF. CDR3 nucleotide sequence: TGTGCCAGCAGCCTAAGAGGAGCCTCAGAGACCCAGTACTTC.

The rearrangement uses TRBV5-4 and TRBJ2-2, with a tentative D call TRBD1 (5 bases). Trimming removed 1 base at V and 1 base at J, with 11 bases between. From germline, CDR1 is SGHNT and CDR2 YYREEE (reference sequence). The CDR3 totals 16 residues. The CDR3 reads CASSLYRQGNTGELFF. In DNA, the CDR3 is TGTGCCAGCAGCTTGTATCGGCAGGGGAACACCGGGGAGCTGTTTTTT.